This T cell receptor beta chain was retrieved from a study of early T cells in non-severe SARS-CoV-2 infection. Overall study: The input, bulk RNA from unsorted whole blood, was sequenced, and chains were unpaired.

Trimming removed 4 bases at V and 6 bases at J, with 18 bases between. The CDR3 is 15 residues long. Germline V gives CDR1 SGHDT, CDR2 YYEEEE. Individual cDNA molecules were tagged with unique molecular identifiers. TCRdb ran MiXCR on the 5' RACE reads and lists one entry per CDR3 protein. The top ten hold 10% to 15% of the sample, which has some 33,000 distinct CDR3 sequences, approximately 5% seen once. This clonotype was detected ten times or more. J is TRBJ2-3 and V is TRBV5-6, with D perhaps TRBD1 or TRBD2 (5 bases each). Sequenced material: whole blood. The receptor was isolated from an adult who was a healthcare worker with PCR-confirmed SARS-CoV-2 infection or an uninfected control (not recorded which). The CDR3 here is CASSITDYWGDTQYF. The CDR3 DNA follows: TGTGCCAGCAGCATTACAGATTACTGGGGGGATACGCAGTATTTT.